These 2 T cell receptor beta chains originate from one sample sequenced in a study of T cell changes during pregnancy in multiple sclerosis. Measured with immunoSEQ multiplex PCR; TCRdb has only the in-frame clones, and not every one. In the table there are about 40,000 clones, approximately 94% of which are singletons. Here the sequenced sample was peripheral blood, taken in the third trimester of pregnancy. Receptors originate from a female donor with multiple sclerosis, enrolled in a pregnancy study.

The J gene is TRBJ2-1, the V gene TRBV27; 7 bases agree with TRBD2. V lost 3 bases and J lost 0; bases outside the gene matches: 8. The CDR3 loop spans 17 amino acids. Germline V gives CDR1 MNHEY, CDR2 SMNVEV (reference sequence). This chain's CDR3 is CASSFYRGVSSYNEQFF. The CDR3 DNA reads TGTGCCAGCAGTTTCTATCGGGGGGTAAGCTCCTACAATGAGCAGTTCTTC.

The chain has TRBV28 and TRBJ2-7, with 13 bases aligning to TRBD2. CDR1 is MDHEN and CDR2 is SYDVKM in the germline V gene. The CDR3 runs 18 residues. Trimming at V came to 7 bases and at J to 0 bases, leaving 12 bases not matched to a gene. CDR3 sequence reads: CASTPPGLAGPFSYEQYF. The CDR3 region has the DNA TGTGCCAGCACCCCGCCGGGACTAGCGGGACCGTTCTCCTACGAGCAGTACTTC.